The TCR beta chain under discussion was sequenced for a study of blood T cell repertoires in COVID-19. Overall study context: The United States, Italy and Spain supplied acute and convalescent COVID-19 samples. From T cells, B-cell-depleted T cells, or PBMCs came the material, which was cDNA or gDNA.

In the original analysis: Amplified reference gene primers provided the basis for estimating nucleated cell counts. Assay: immunoSEQ multiplex PCR; the TCRdb copy retains only in-frame clones and omits some. Clone size and V and J calls were adopted from that table, with D and trimming inferred from the DNA. The sample includes 110,000 to 150,000 clones, 80% to 85% seen only once; the top ten take about 7.5%. With 5 bases clipped from V and 5 bases from J, the junction kept 4 bases outside the gene matches. The CDR3 extends over 13 amino acids. Germline V gives CDR1 SGHVS, CDR2 FNYEAQ. This clone has only a few counts.

This clonotype was obtained from a human donor in a cohort sampled during active COVID-19. The J gene is TRBJ1-2, the V gene TRBV7-6, with TRBD1 matching 8 bases. The sequenced sample was peripheral blood. CDR3 in DNA: TGTGCCAGCAGCCTAGGACAGGGTTATGGCTACACCTTC. Encoded protein: CASSLGQGYGYTF.